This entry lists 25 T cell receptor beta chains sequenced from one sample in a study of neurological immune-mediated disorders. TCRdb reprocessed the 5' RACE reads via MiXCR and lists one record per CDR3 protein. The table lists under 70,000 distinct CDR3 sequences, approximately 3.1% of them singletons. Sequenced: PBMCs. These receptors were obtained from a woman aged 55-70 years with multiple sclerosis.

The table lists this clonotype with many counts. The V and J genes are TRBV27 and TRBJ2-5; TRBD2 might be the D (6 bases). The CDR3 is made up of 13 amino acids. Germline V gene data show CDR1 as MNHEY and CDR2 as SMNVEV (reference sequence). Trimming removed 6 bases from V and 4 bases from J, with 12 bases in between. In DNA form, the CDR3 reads TGTGCCAGCAGCCCCACGCGGGGAGAGACCCAGTACTTC. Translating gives CASSPTRGETQYF.

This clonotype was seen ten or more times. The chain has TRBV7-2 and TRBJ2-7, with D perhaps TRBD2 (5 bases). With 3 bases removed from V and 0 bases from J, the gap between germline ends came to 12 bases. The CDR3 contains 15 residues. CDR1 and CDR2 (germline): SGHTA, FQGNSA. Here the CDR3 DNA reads TGTGCCAGCAGCTTCGGTAGCGCGATCTCCTACGAGCAGTACTTC. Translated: CASSFGSAISYEQYF.

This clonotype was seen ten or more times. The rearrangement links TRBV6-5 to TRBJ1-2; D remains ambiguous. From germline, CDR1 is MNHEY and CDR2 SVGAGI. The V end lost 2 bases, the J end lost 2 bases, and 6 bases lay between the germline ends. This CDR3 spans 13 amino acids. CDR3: CASSYGQNYGYTF. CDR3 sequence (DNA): TGTGCCAGCAGTTACGGGCAGAACTATGGCTACACCTTC.

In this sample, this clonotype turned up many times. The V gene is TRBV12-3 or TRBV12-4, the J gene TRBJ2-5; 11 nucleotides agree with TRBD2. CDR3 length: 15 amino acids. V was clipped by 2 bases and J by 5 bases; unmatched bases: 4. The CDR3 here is CASSLPSGRRETQYF. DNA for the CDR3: TGTGCCAGCAGTTTACCTAGCGGGAGGCGCGAGACCCAGTACTTC.

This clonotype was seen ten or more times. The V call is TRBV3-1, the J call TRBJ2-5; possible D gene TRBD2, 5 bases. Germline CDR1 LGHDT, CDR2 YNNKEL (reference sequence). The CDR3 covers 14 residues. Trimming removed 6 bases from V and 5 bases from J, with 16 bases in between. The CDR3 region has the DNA TGTGCCAGCAGATCAACAGCGGACGGGGAGACCCAGTACTTC. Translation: CASRSTADGETQYF.

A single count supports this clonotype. CDR3 bases: TGTGCCAGCAGTAGAGGGGGTTCAGATACGCAGTATTTT. It specifies CASSRGGSDTQYF. The rearrangement joins TRBV25-1 to TRBJ2-3; the D gene is possibly TRBD1 (6 bases). The CDR3 contains 13 residues. Trimming cost V 5 bases and J 4 bases, with 10 bases left between them. Germline assignment: CDR1 MGHDK and CDR2 SYGVNS.

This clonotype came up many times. CDR3 nucleotide sequence: TGCGCCAGCAGCCCGCAACAGGTGTACAATGAGCAGTTCTTC. This encodes CASSPQQVYNEQFF. The chain carries TRBV5-1 and TRBJ2-1; D is perhaps TRBD1 (5 bases). Germline CDR1 SGHRS, CDR2 YFSETQ. V lost 4 bases, J lost 4 bases, and 12 bases lay in between. The CDR3 is 14 amino acids.

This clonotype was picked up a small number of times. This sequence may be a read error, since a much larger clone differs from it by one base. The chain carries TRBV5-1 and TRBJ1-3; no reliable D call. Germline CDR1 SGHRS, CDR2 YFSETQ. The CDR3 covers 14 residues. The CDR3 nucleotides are TGCGCCAGCAGCTTGGGGTTCTCTGGAAAAACCATATATTTT. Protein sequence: CASSLGFSGKTIYF. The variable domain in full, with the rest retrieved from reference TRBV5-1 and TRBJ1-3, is KAGVTQTPRYLIKTRGQQVTLSCSPISGHRSVSWYQQTPGQGLQFLFEYFSETQRNKGNFPGRFSGRQFSNSRSEMNVSTLELGDSALYLCASSLGFSGKTIYFGEGSWLTVV.

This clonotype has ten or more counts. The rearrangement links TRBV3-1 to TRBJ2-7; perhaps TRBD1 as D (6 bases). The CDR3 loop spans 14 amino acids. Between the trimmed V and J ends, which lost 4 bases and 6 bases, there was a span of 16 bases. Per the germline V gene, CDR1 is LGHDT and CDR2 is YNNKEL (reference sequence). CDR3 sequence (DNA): TGTGCCAGCAGCCTAGGCTTGAGGGGGTCCGAGCAGTACTTC. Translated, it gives CASSLGLRGSEQYF.

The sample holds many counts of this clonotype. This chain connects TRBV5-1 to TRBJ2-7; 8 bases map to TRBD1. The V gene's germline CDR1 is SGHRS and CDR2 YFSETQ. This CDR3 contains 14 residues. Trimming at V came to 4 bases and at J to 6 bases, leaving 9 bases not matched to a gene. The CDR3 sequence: CASSIGQGIGEQYF. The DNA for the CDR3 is TGCGCCAGCAGCATCGGACAGGGTATAGGCGAGCAGTACTTC.

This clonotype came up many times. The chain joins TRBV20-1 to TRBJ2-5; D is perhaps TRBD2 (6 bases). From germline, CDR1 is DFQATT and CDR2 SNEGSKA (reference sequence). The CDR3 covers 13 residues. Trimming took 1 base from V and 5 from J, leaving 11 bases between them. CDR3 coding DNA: TGCAGTGCTAGAGCGGGGGAGATGGAGACCCAGTACTTC. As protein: CSARAGEMETQYF.

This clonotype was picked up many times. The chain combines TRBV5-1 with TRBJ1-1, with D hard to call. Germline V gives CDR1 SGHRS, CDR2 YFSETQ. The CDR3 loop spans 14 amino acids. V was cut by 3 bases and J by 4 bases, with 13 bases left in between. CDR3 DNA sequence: TGCGCCAGCAGCTCCGGTGGCTACGGCACTGAAGCTTTCTTT. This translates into CASSSGGYGTEAFF. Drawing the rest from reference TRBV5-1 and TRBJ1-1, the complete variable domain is KAGVTQTPRYLIKTRGQQVTLSCSPISGHRSVSWYQQTPGQGLQFLFEYFSETQRNKGNFPGRFSGRQFSNSRSEMNVSTLELGDSALYLCASSSGGYGTEAFFGQGTRLTVV.

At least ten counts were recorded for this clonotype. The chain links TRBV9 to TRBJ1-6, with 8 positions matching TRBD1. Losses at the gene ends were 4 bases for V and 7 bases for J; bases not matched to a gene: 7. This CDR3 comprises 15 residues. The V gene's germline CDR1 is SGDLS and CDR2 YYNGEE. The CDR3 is CASSPIGTGNSPLHF. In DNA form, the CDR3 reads TGTGCCAGCAGCCCTATCGGGACAGGAAATTCACCCCTCCACTTT.

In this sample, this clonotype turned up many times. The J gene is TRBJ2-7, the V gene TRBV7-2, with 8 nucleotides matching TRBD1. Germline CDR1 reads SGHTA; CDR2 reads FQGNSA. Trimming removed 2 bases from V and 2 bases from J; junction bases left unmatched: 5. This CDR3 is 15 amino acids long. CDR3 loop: CASSLSTGGAYEQYF. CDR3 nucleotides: TGTGCCAGCAGCTTATCAACAGGGGGAGCCTACGAGCAGTACTTC.

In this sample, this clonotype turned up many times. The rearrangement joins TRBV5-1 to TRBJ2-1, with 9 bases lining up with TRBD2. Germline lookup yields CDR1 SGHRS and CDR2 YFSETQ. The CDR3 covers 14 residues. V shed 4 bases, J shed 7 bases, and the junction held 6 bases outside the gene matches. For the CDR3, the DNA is TGCGCCAGCAGCCCGCGGGGGGGCCAAAATGAGCAGTTCTTC. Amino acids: CASSPRGGQNEQFF.

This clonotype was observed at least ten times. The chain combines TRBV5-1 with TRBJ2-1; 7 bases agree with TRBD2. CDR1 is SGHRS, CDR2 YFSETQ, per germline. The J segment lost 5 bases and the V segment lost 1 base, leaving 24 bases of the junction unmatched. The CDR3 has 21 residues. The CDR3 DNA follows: TGCGCCAGCAGCTTGCGTAAATGGTGGCAGATCGGGACTAACTTCAACAATGAGCAGTTCTTC. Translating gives CASSLRKWWQIGTNFNNEQFF.

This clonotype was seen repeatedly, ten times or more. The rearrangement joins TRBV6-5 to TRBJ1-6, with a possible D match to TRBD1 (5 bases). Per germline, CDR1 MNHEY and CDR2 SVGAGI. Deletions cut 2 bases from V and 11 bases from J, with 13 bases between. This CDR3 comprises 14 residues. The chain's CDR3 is CASSYTGQGTPLHF. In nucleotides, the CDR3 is TGTGCCAGCAGTTACACCGGACAAGGAACACCCCTCCACTTT.

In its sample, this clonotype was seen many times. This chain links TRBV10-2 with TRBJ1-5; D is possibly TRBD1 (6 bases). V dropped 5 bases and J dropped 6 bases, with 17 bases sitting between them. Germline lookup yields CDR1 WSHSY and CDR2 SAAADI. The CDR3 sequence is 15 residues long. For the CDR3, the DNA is TGCGCCAGCAGTAGAGGGGGGGCCGGAATTCAGCCCCAGCATTTT. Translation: CASSRGGAGIQPQHF.

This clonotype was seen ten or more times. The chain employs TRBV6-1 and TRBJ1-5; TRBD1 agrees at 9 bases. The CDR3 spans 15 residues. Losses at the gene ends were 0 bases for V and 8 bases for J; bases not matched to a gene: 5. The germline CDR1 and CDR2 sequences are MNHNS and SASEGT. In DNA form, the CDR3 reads TGTGCCAGCAGTGAAGCGGGGACAGGGTACAAGCCCCAGCATTTT. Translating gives CASSEAGTGYKPQHF.

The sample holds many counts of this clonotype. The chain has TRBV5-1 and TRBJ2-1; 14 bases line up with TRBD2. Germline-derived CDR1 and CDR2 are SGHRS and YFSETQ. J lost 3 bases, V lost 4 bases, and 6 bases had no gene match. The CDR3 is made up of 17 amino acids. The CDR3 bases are TGCGCCAGCAGCGCGGGACTAGCGGGGGAACTCTACAATGAGCAGTTCTTC. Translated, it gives CASSAGLAGELYNEQFF.

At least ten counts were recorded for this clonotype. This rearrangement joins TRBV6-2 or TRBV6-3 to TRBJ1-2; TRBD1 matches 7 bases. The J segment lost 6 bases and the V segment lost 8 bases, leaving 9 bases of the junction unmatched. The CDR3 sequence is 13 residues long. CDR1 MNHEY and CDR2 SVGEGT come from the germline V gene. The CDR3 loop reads CASETRGQDGYTF. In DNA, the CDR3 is TGTGCCAGCGAGACGAGGGGGCAAGATGGCTACACCTTC.

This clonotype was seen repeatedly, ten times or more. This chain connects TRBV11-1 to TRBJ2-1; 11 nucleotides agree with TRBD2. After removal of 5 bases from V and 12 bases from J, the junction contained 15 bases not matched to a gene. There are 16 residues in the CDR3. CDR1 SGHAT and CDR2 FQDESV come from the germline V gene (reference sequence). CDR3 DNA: TGTGCCAGCAGCCAGACGGTAGCGGGAGGGCACCTTGCGCAGTTCTTC. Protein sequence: CASSQTVAGGHLAQFF.

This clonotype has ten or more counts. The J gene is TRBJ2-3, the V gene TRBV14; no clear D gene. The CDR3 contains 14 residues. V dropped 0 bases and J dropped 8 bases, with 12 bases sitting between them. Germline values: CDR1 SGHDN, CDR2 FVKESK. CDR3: CASSQDTSRTTQYF. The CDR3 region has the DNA TGTGCCAGCAGCCAAGATACAAGCCGTACTACGCAGTATTTT.

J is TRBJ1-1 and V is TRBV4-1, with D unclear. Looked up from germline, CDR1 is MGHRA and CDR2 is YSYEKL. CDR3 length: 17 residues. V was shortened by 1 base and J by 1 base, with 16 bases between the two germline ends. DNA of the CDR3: TGCGCCAGCAGCCAAGTTGTCGTGACAAAGAGGAACACTGAAGCTTTCTTT. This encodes CASSQVVVTKRNTEAFF.

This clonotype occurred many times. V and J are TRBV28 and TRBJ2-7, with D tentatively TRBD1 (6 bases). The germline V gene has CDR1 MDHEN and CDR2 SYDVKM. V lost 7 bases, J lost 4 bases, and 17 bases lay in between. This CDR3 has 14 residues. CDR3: CASIGQLVRYEQYF. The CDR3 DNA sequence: TGTGCCAGCATAGGACAGTTGGTCCGTTACGAGCAGTACTTC.